The rows below give T cell receptor beta chains drawn from one sample of a study of shared clonotypes between healthy human individuals. Clones were read by immunoSEQ multiplex PCR, and TCRdb kept only the in-frame ones, dropping some. The data contain around 2,000,000 clones, 85% to 95% of them singletons. The sample taken for sequencing was naive CD8+ T cells from PBMCs. The receptors here all came from a man between 18 and 29 years old in good health. Some clones in this sample may be carry-over from other donors' samples. Each CDR3 is given with its conserved first and last residue. The order of the fields is D gene, clone size, J gene, V gene, CDR3 DNA, CDR3 protein. A D gene is named only where the DNA matches it firmly. Expanded clones get a size class; other rows say once, few or many, or leave the size out.

d_gene: .; abundance: .; j_gene: TRBJ1-5; v_gene: TRBV27; CDR3nt: TGTGCCAGCACCCCGGGGGACCCCAATCAGCCCCAGCATTTT; CDR3aa: CASTPGDPNQPQHF
d_gene: TRBD1; abundance: .; j_gene: TRBJ2-7; v_gene: TRBV28; CDR3nt: TGTGCCAGCACTTGGGGCAGGGGGCGTAGCGAGCAGTACTTC; CDR3aa: CASTWGRGRSEQYF
d_gene: .; abundance: .; j_gene: TRBJ2-3; v_gene: TRBV29-1; CDR3nt: TGCAGCGTTGGCCAGCTAAACACAGATACGCAGTATTTT; CDR3aa: CSVGQLNTDTQYF
d_gene: .; abundance: .; j_gene: TRBJ2-3; v_gene: TRBV28; CDR3nt: TGTGCCAGCAGTTTGTGGGGGGATAGTGTAGATACGCAGTATTTT; CDR3aa: CASSLWGDSVDTQYF
d_gene: TRBD1; abundance: .; j_gene: TRBJ2-5; v_gene: TRBV28; CDR3nt: TGTGCCAGCAGCCGGACAGGGGACCAAGAGACCCAGTACTTC; CDR3aa: CASSRTGDQETQYF
d_gene: .; abundance: once; j_gene: TRBJ2-5; v_gene: TRBV27; CDR3nt: TGTGCCAGCATTGGAGAGACCCAGTACTTC; CDR3aa: CASIGETQYF
d_gene: .; abundance: .; j_gene: TRBJ2-2; v_gene: TRBV29-1; CDR3nt: TGCAGCGCCCTTGGAACCGGGGAGCTGTTTTTT; CDR3aa: CSALGTGELFF
d_gene: .; abundance: .; j_gene: TRBJ2-1; v_gene: TRBV5-1; CDR3nt: TGCGCCAGCAGCCTGAGTTGGGGGCACTCCTACAATGAGCAGTTCTTC; CDR3aa: CASSLSWGHSYNEQFF
d_gene: .; abundance: .; j_gene: TRBJ2-7; v_gene: TRBV28; CDR3nt: TGTGCCAGCAGTCATAGGCCAGCCTGGGGAATCTACGAGCAGTACTTC; CDR3aa: CASSHRPAWGIYEQYF
d_gene: .; abundance: .; j_gene: TRBJ2-7; v_gene: TRBV2; CDR3nt: TGTGCCAGCAGTGAACTATCGACGGACAGCGCCGACGAGCAGTACTTC; CDR3aa: CASSELSTDSADEQYF
d_gene: TRBD1; abundance: .; j_gene: TRBJ2-1; v_gene: TRBV7-3; CDR3nt: TGTGCCAGCAGCCTGACAGGGAACACCTACAATGAGCAGTTCTTC; CDR3aa: CASSLTGNTYNEQFF
d_gene: TRBD1; abundance: .; j_gene: TRBJ2-7; v_gene: TRBV5-4; CDR3nt: TGTGCCAGCAGTCTAGCCCGGGACAGCGCCTACGAGCAGTACTTC; CDR3aa: CASSLARDSAYEQYF